The rows below give T cell receptor beta chains drawn from one sample of a study of PD-1 blockade in classical Hodgkin lymphoma. The protocol was immunoSEQ multiplex PCR, while the TCRdb copy is restricted to in-frame clones and leaves out a portion. The sample contains about 46,000 clones, over 60% of which appear only once. Sequences were derived from peripheral blood mononuclear cells (PBMCs), sampled before the second cycle of nivolumab. Every receptor here comes from a human donor with classical Hodgkin lymphoma. The CDR3 runs from the conserved cysteine through the conserved F or W. The D gene is left open where the match is weak. Clone size is shown for a subset of rows, as once, few, many or a class of expanded clone.

d_call,j_call,v_call,clone_size,cdr3_aa,cdr3_nt
TRBD2,TRBJ2-2,TRBV19,.,CASSSLAGGITGELFF,TGTGCCAGTAGTTCATTAGCGGGAGGAATCACCGGGGAGCTGTTTTTT
.,TRBJ2-4,TRBV30,.,CAWDKRRAKNIQYF,TGTGCCTGGGATAAACGCAGAGCCAAAAACATTCAGTACTTC
.,TRBJ2-5,TRBV6-5,.,CASSPGPGETQYF,TGTGCCAGCAGTCCGGGCCCAGGAGAGACCCAGTACTTC
.,TRBJ2-2,TRBV15,.,CATSRELVAVTGELFF,TGTGCCACCAGCAGAGAACTAGTCGCGGTGACCGGGGAGCTGTTTTTT
.,TRBJ2-7,TRBV25-1,few,CASSELNYEQYF,TGTGCCAGCAGTGAACTGAACTACGAGCAGTACTTC
TRBD2,TRBJ2-1,TRBV6-1,medium-sized,CASSGTSGRETRNEQFF,TGTGCCAGCAGTGGGACTAGCGGGAGGGAAACACGCAATGAGCAGTTCTTC
TRBD1,TRBJ1-6,TRBV30,.,CAWSRRGFPPLHF,TGTGCCTGGAGTCGCAGGGGGTTCCCACCCCTCCACTTT
.,TRBJ1-1,TRBV6-6,many,CASRALGGGKGTEAFF,TGTGCCAGCAGGGCCCTAGGCGGGGGTAAAGGCACTGAAGCTTTCTTT
.,TRBJ1-1,TRBV15,.,CATSIRYETEAFF,TGTGCCACCAGCATCCGGTACGAGACTGAAGCTTTCTTT
TRBD2,TRBJ2-7,TRBV7-8,.,CASSNLAGGILYEQYF,TGTGCCAGCAGCAACCTAGCGGGGGGGATTCTCTACGAGCAGTACTTC
TRBD2,TRBJ2-1,TRBV6-5,once,CASSYMTGGEQFF,TGTGCCAGCAGTTATATGACGGGGGGTGAGCAGTTCTTC
TRBD1,TRBJ1-1,TRBV7-2,.,CASREDRPTEAFF,TGTGCCAGCAGAGAGGACAGGCCAACTGAAGCTTTCTTT
TRBD2,TRBJ2-1,TRBV7-9,.,CASSPGLAHEQFF,TGTGCCAGCAGCCCCGGACTAGCCCATGAGCAGTTCTTC
.,TRBJ1-3,TRBV5-1,.,CASSLQEDDTIYF,TGTGCCAGCAGCTTGCAAGAGGACGACACCATATATTTT
.,TRBJ1-5,TRBV15,.,CATSSIREWSGNQPQHF,TGTGCCACCAGCAGTATCCGGGAATGGAGTGGCAATCAGCCCCAGCATTTT
.,TRBJ2-7,TRBV6-5,.,CASSYSEGIHEQYF,TGTGCCAGCAGTTACTCGGAGGGGATCCACGAGCAGTACTTC
.,TRBJ2-3,TRBV19,.,CASSINPPGSSTDTQYF,TGTGCCAGTAGTATTAATCCCCCTGGGTCTAGCACAGATACGCAGTATTTT
.,TRBJ2-7,TRBV6-6,.,CASSFGTYEQYF,TGTGCCAGCAGCTTCGGGACCTACGAGCAGTACTTC
.,TRBJ2-5,TRBV9,.,CASSVAPEETQYF,TGTGCCAGCAGCGTAGCCCCGGAAGAGACCCAGTACTTC
TRBD2,TRBJ2-2,TRBV7-3,.,CASSIAGGVTGELFF,TGTGCCAGCAGCATAGCGGGAGGAGTAACCGGGGAGCTGTTTTTT
.,TRBJ1-1,TRBV18,.,CASSPLGGPMNTEAFF,TGTGCCAGCTCACCTCTGGGGGGACCCATGAACACTGAAGCTTTCTTT
.,TRBJ1-6,TRBV9,once,CASSPSSYNSPLHF,TGTGCCAGCAGTCCCAGCTCCTATAATTCACCCCTCCACTTT
.,TRBJ1-1,TRBV5-1,.,CASSLGLLGINTEAFF,TGCGCCAGCAGCTTGGGTTTGCTAGGGATAAACACTGAAGCTTTCTTT
TRBD2,TRBJ2-7,TRBV11-2,.,CASSASGFTYEQYF,TGTGCCAGCAGCGCTAGCGGGTTCACCTACGAGCAGTACTTC
TRBD1,TRBJ2-1,TRBV10-3,.,CAISDWDRGNNEQFF,TGTGCCATCAGTGATTGGGACAGGGGGAACAATGAGCAGTTCTTC
TRBD1,TRBJ1-3,TRBV9,.,CASSAAGGSGNTIYF,TGTGCCAGCAGCGCGGCAGGGGGCTCTGGAAACACCATATATTTT
.,TRBJ2-1,TRBV9,once,CASSAGVGYNEQFF,TGTGCCAGCAGCGCCGGGGTAGGGTACAATGAGCAGTTCTTC
TRBD1,TRBJ2-5,TRBV27,.,CASSLSRTGGRETQYF,TGTGCCAGCAGTTTATCAAGGACAGGGGGCAGAGAGACCCAGTACTTC
TRBD1,TRBJ1-3,TRBV4-3,.,CASSQTQGYGNTIYF,TGCGCCAGCAGCCAAACACAGGGGTACGGAAACACCATATATTTT
.,TRBJ2-5,TRBV13,.,CASSVGGGPQETQYF,TGTGCCAGCAGCGTAGGAGGGGGCCCCCAAGAGACCCAGTACTTC
TRBD1,TRBJ2-1,TRBV19,.,CASSIDRTGWSHEQFF,TGTGCCAGTAGTATAGATAGGACAGGGTGGTCGCATGAGCAGTTCTTC
TRBD2,TRBJ2-1,TRBV7-8,.,CASSLATSGGYEQFF,TGTGCCAGCAGTCTTGCGACTAGCGGGGGCTATGAGCAGTTCTTC
.,TRBJ2-1,TRBV27,few,CASSTRDRRNNEQFF,TGTGCCAGCAGTACCCGGGACCGCCGAAACAATGAGCAGTTCTTC
TRBD1,TRBJ2-1,TRBV28,once,CASSPRTGIDNEQFF,TGTGCCAGCAGTCCCCGGACAGGGATCGACAATGAGCAGTTCTTC
TRBD1,TRBJ2-5,TRBV19,once,CASSYKATTGDGTQYF,TGTGCCAGTAGTTACAAAGCGACGACAGGGGATGGGACCCAGTACTTC
.,TRBJ1-4,TRBV5-6,.,CASSPSTGLTNEKLFF,TGTGCCAGCAGTCCCTCTACGGGCTTGACTAATGAAAAACTGTTTTTT
TRBD2,TRBJ2-7,TRBV29-1,.,CSVEDQMGGEQYF,TGCAGCGTTGAAGATCAAATGGGAGGGGAGCAGTACTTC
.,TRBJ1-2,TRBV5-1,.,CASEGGEDGYTF,TGCGCCAGCGAGGGGGGCGAAGATGGCTACACCTTC
.,TRBJ1-1,TRBV21-1,.,CASSDRRTEAFF,TGTGCCAGCAGCGACAGGAGGACTGAAGCTTTCTTT
TRBD1,TRBJ2-7,TRBV5-4,.,CASSIGQGAISYEQYF,TGTGCCAGCAGTATCGGACAGGGGGCTATTTCCTACGAGCAGTACTTC
TRBD1,TRBJ2-7,TRBV4-2,.,CASSQAEDRDYEQYF,TGTGCCAGCAGCCAAGCCGAGGACAGGGACTACGAGCAGTACTTC
TRBD2,TRBJ2-1,TRBV19,.,CASSDAVHSGGAWNEQFF,TGTGCCAGTAGTGACGCCGTACATAGCGGGGGGGCTTGGAATGAGCAGTTCTTC
.,TRBJ2-5,TRBV29-1,.,CSVEVVMGETQYF,TGCAGCGTTGAAGTGGTAATGGGAGAGACCCAGTACTTC
.,TRBJ1-2,TRBV19,.,CASRKDSPVYGYTF,TGTGCCAGTAGAAAAGACAGCCCCGTCTATGGCTACACCTTC
.,TRBJ1-2,TRBV7-2,.,CASSLGGGIIGGYTF,TGTGCCAGCAGCTTAGGGGGCGGGATAATCGGAGGCTACACCTTC
.,TRBJ2-3,TRBV9,.,CASSVAASRDTQYF,TGTGCCAGCAGCGTAGCGGCTTCAAGAGATACGCAGTATTTT
.,TRBJ2-1,TRBV19,.,CASTSGPPGVSYNEQFF,TGTGCCAGTACCTCCGGGCCTCCGGGGGTCTCCTACAATGAGCAGTTCTTC
TRBD2,TRBJ2-3,TRBV30,.,CACEGGRGDTQYF,TGTGCCTGCGAGGGCGGGAGAGGAGATACGCAGTATTTT
TRBD2,TRBJ2-1,TRBV5-6,few,CASSLAGGRGHEQFF,TGTGCCAGCAGCTTAGCGGGAGGACGTGGGCATGAGCAGTTCTTC
TRBD1,TRBJ2-7,TRBV12-5,.,CASGSLDRDSYEQYF,TGTGCTAGTGGTTCCCTGGACAGGGATTCCTACGAGCAGTACTTC
TRBD2,TRBJ2-1,TRBV4-1,once,CASRTGTSAYNEQFF,TGCGCCAGCCGGACTGGGACTAGCGCCTACAATGAGCAGTTCTTC
TRBD2,TRBJ2-7,TRBV9,few,CASSSGQLAGIEQYF,TGTGCCAGCAGTAGTGGTCAACTAGCGGGAATCGAGCAGTACTTC
.,TRBJ1-2,TRBV7-9,.,CASSFGQSIYGYTF,TGTGCCAGCAGCTTTGGTCAGTCGATCTATGGCTACACCTTC